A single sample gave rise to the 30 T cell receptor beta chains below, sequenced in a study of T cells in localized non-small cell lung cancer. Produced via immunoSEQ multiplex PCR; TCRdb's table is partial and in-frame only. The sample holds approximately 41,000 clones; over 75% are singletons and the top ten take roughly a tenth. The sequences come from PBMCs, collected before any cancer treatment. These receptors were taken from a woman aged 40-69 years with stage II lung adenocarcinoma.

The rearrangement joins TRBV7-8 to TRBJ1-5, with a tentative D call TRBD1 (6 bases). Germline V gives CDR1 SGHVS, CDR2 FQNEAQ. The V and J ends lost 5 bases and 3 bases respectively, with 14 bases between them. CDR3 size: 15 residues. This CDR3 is CASSKTGTPNQPQHF. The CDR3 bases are TGTGCCAGCAGCAAAACCGGGACACCCAATCAGCCCCAGCATTTT. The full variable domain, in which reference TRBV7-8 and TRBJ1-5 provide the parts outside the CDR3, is GAGVSQSPRYKVAKRGQDVALRCDPISGHVSLFWYQQALGQGPEFLTYFQNEAQLDKSGLPSDRFFAERPEGSVSTLKIQRTQQEDSAVYLCASSKTGTPNQPQHFGDGTRLSIL.

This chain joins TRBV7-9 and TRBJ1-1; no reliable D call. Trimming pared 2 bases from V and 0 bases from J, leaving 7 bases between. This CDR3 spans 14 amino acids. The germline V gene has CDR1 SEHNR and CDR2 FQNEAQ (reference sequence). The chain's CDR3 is CASSLMAMNTEAFF. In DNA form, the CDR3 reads TGTGCCAGCAGCTTAATGGCGATGAACACTGAAGCTTTCTTT.

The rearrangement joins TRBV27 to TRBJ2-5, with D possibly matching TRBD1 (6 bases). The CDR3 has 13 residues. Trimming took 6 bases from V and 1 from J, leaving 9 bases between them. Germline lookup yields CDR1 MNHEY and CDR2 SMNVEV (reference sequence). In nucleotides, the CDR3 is TGTGCCAGCAGATACAGGGTCCAAGAGACCCAGTACTTC. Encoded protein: CASRYRVQETQYF.

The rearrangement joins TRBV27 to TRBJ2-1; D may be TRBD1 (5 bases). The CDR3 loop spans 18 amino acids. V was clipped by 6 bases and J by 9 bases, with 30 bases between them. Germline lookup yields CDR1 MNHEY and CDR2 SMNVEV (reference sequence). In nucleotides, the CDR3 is TGTGCCAGCAGGGGTGCGCAGGGTCGGTTTGTGGACATCACTGAGCAGTTCTTC. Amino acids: CASRGAQGRFVDITEQFF.

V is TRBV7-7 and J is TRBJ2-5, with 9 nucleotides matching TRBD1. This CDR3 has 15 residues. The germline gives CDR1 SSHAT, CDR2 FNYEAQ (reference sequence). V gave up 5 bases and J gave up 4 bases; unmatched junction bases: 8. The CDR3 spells CASSTRDRAGETQYF. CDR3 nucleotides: TGTGCCAGCAGCACTCGGGACAGGGCGGGAGAGACCCAGTACTTC.

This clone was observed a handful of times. CDR3 loop: CASSATFYEQYF. The CDR3 DNA is TGTGCCAGCAGTGCAACATTCTACGAGCAGTACTTC. The chain links TRBV2 to TRBJ2-7; D gene uncertain. This CDR3 is built from 12 residues. Trimming pared 4 bases from V and 3 bases from J, leaving 7 bases between. The germline CDR1 and CDR2 sequences are SNHLY and FYNNEI. Based on the CDR3 plus reference TRBV2 and TRBJ2-7, the full variable domain is EPEVTQTPSHQVTQMGQEVILRCVPISNHLYFYWYRQILGQKVEFLVSFYNNEISEKSEIFDDQFSVERPDGSNFTLKIRSTKLEDSAMYFCASSATFYEQYFGPGTRLTVT.

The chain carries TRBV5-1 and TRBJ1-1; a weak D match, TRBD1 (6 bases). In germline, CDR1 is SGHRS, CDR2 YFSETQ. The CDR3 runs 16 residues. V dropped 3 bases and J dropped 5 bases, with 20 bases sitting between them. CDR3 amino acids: CASSYTGTLGATEAFF. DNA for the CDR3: TGCGCCAGCAGCTACACAGGGACCCTAGGTGCAACTGAAGCTTTCTTT.

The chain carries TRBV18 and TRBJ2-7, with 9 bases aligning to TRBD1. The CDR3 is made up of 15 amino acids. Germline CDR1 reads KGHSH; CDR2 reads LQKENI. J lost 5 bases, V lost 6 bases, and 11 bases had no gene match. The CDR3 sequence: CASSPPRTGDHEQYF. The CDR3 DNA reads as TGTGCCAGCTCCCCCCCCCGGACAGGGGACCACGAGCAGTACTTC.

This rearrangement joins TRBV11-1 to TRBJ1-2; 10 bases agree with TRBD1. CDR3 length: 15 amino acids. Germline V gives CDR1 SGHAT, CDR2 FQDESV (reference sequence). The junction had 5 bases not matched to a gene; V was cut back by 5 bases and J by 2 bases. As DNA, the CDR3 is TGTGCCAGCAGCCCCGGACAGGGGGAAAACTATGGCTACACCTTC. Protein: CASSPGQGENYGYTF.

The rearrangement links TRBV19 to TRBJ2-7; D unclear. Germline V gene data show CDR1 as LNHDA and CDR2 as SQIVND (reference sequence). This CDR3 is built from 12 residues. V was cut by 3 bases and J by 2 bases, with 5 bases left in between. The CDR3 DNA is TGTGCCAGTAGTATGACCCCCTACGAGCAGTACTTC. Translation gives CASSMTPYEQYF.

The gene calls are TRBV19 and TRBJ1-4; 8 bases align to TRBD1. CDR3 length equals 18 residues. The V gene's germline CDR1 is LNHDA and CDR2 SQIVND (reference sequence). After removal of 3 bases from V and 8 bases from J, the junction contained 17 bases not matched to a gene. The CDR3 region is CASSMEGWRGTGVEKLFF. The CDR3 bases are TGTGCCAGTAGTATGGAGGGGTGGAGAGGGACAGGAGTCGAAAAACTGTTTTTT. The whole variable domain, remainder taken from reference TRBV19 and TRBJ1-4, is DGGITQSPKYLFRKEGQNVTLSCEQNLNHDAMYWYRQDPGQGLRLIYYSQIVNDFQKGDIAEGYSVSREKKESFPLTVTSAQKNPTAFYLCASSMEGWRGTGVEKLFFGSGTQLSVL.

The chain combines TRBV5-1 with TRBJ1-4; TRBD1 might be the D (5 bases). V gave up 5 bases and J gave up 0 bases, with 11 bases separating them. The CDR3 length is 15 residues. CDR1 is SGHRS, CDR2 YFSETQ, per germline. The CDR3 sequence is CASSFETATNEKLFF. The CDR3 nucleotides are TGCGCCAGCAGTTTCGAGACAGCAACTAATGAAAAACTGTTTTTT.

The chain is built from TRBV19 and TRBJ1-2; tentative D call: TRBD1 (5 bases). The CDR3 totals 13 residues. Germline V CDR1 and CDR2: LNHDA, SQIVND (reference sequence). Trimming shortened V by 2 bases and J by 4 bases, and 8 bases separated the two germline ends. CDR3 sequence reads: CASSISTGYGYTF. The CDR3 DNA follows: TGTGCCAGTAGTATAAGTACAGGCTATGGCTACACCTTC.

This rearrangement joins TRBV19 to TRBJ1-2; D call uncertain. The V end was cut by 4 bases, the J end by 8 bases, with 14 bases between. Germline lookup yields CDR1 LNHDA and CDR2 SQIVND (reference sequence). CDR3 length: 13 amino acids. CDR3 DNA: TGTGCCAGTAGTACCCGGGGATCTGAGGGCTACACCTTC. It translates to CASSTRGSEGYTF.

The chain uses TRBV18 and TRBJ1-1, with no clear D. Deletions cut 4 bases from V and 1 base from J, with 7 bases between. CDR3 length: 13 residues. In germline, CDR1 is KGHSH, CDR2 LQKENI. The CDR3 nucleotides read TGTGCCAGCTCACTGGGTCGGAACACTGAAGCTTTCTTT. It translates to CASSLGRNTEAFF.

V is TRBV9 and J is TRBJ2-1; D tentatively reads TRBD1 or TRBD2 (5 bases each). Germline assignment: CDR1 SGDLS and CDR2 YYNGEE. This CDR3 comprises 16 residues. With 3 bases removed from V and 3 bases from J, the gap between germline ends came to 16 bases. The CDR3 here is CASSGAGTAFYNEQFF. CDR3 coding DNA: TGTGCCAGCAGCGGTGCCGGGACCGCTTTCTACAATGAGCAGTTCTTC. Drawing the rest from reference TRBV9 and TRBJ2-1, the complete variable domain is DSGVTQTPKHLITATGQRVTLRCSPRSGDLSVYWYQQSLDQGLQFLIQYYNGEERAKGNILERFSAQQFPDLHSELNLSSLELGDSALYFCASSGAGTAFYNEQFFGPGTRLTVL.

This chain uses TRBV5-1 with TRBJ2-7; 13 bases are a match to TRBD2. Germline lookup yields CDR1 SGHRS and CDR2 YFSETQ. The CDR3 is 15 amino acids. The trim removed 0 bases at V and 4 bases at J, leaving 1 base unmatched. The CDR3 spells CASSLGTSGGYEQYF. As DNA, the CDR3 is TGCGCCAGCAGCTTGGGGACTAGCGGGGGTTACGAGCAGTACTTC.

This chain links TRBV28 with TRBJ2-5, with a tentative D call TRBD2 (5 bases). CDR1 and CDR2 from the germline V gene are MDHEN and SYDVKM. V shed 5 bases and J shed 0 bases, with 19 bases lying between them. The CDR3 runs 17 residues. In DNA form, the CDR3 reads TGTGCCAGCAGTGTTCCTCCGGGGTTAATAGACCAAGAGACCCAGTACTTC. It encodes CASSVPPGLIDQETQYF. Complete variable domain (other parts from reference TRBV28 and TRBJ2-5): DVKVTQSSRYLVKRTGEKVFLECVQDMDHENMFWYRQDPGLGLRLIYFSYDVKMKEKGDIPEGYSVSREKKERFSLILESASTNQTSMYLCASSVPPGLIDQETQYFGPGTRLLVL.

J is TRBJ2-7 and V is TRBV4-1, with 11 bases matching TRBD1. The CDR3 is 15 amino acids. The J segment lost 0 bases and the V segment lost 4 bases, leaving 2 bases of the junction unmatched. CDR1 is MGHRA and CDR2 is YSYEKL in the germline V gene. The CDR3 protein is CASSPGQGVSYEQYF. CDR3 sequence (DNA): TGCGCCAGCAGCCCGGGACAGGGGGTCTCCTACGAGCAGTACTTC.

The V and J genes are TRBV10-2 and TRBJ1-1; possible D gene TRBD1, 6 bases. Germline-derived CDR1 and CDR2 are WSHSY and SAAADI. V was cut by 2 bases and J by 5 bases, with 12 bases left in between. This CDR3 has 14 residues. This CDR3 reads CASSETGRMTEAFF. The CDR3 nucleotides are TGCGCCAGCAGTGAGACAGGGCGTATGACTGAAGCTTTCTTT.

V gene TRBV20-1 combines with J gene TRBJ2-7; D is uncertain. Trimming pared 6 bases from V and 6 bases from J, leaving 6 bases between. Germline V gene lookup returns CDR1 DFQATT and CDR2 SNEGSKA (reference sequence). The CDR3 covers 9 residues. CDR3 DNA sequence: TGCAGTGCCGGAGTCGAGCAGTACTTC. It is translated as CSAGVEQYF.

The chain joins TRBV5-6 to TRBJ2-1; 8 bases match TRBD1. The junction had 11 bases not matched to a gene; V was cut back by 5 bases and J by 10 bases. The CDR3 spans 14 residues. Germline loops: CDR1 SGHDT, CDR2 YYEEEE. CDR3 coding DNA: TGTGCCAGCAGAATGCAGGGGGCGTTTCGCGAGCAGTTCTTC. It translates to CASRMQGAFREQFF. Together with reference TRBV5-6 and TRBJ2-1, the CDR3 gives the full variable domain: DAGVTQSPTHLIKTRGQQVTLRCSPKSGHDTVSWYQQALGQGPQFIFQYYEEEERQRGNFPDRFSGHQFPNYSSELNVNALLLGDSALYLCASRMQGAFREQFFGPGTRLTVL.

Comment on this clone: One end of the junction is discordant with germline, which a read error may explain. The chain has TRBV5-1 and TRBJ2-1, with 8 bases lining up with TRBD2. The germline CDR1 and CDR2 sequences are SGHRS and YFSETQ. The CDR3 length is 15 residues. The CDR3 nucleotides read TGCGCCAGCAGCTCTTCTGGACCCGGAGCGGGAGTATCGATCTTC. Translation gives CASSSSGPGAGVSIF. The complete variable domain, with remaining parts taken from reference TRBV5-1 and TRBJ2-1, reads KAGVTQTPRYLIKTRGQQVTLSCSPISGHRSVSWYQQTPGQGLQFLFEYFSETQRNKGNFPGRFSGRQFSNSRSEMNVSTLELGDSALYLCASSSSGPGAGVSIFGPGTRLTVL.

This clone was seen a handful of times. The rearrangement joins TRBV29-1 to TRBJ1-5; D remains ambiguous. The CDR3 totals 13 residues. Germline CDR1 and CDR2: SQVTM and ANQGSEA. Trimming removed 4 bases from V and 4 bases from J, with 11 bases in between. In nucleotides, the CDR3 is TGCAGCGTTGCTAGGAATGTAAATCAGCCCCAGCATTTT. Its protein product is CSVARNVNQPQHF.

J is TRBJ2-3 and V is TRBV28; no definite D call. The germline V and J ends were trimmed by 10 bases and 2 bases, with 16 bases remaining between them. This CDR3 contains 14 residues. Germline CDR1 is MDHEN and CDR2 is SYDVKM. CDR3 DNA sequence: TGTGCCACCCTAGAAGGAAGGTACACAGATACGCAGTATTTT. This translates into CATLEGRYTDTQYF.

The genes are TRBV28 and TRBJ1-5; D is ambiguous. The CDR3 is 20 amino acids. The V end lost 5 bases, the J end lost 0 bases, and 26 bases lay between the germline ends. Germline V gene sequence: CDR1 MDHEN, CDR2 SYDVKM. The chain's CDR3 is CASSLLGNYLTSHSNQPQHF. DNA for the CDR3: TGTGCCAGCAGTCTTCTCGGGAATTACCTAACCTCACATAGCAATCAGCCCCAGCATTTT.

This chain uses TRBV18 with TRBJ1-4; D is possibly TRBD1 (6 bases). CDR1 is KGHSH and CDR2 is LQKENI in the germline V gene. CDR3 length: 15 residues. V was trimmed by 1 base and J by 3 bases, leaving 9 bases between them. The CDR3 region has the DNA TGTGCCAGCTCACCACAGGGGGGCTCTAATGAAAAACTGTTTTTT. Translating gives CASSPQGGSNEKLFF.

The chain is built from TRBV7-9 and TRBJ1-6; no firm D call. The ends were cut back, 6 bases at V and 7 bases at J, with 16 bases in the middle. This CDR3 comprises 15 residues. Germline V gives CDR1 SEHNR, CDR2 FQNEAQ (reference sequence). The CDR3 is CASSEGSPTNSPLHF. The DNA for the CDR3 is TGTGCCAGCAGTGAAGGGTCGCCTACAAATTCACCCCTCCACTTT.

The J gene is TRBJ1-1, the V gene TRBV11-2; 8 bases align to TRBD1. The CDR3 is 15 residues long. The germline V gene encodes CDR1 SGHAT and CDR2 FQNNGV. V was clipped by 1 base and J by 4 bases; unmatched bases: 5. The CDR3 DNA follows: TGTGCCAGCAGCTTAGGGACAGGGAGGATCACTGAAGCTTTCTTT. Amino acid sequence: CASSLGTGRITEAFF.

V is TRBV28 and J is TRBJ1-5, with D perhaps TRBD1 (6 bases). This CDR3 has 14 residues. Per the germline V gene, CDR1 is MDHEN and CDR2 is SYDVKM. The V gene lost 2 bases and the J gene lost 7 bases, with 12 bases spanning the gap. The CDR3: CASSLGGARQPQHF. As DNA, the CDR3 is TGTGCCAGCAGTTTAGGGGGGGCGAGGCAGCCCCAGCATTTT. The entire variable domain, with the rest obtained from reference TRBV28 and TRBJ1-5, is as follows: DVKVTQSSRYLVKRTGEKVFLECVQDMDHENMFWYRQDPGLGLRLIYFSYDVKMKEKGDIPEGYSVSREKKERFSLILESASTNQTSMYLCASSLGGARQPQHFGDGTRLSIL.